The 30 T cell receptor beta chains below all came from one sample that was sequenced in a study of shared clonotypes between healthy human individuals. Some clones are missing from TCRdb's copy, which holds only in-frame ones; the method was immunoSEQ multiplex PCR. This table holds 2 million to 2.5 million clones, 95% found once. Sequencing was performed on naive CD4+ T cells sorted from blood. Subset given: CD45RA+ positively selected. These receptors all stem from a young man in good health.

About this clone itself: Within the sample, other DNA sequences also encode this same CDR3. Written as DNA, the CDR3 is TGCAGTGCTAGAACCGAGACCCAGTACTTC. It specifies CSARTETQYF. The chain carries TRBV20-1 and TRBJ2-5; D is uncertain. The CDR3 contains 10 residues. V lost 2 bases to trimming and J lost 5 bases, with 3 bases between them. Germline assignment: CDR1 DFQATT and CDR2 SNEGSKA (reference sequence).

V usage is TRBV6-1 and J usage is TRBJ2-7; 9 nucleotides match TRBD2. V lost 2 bases and J lost 1; bases outside the gene matches: 3. This CDR3 spans 15 amino acids. The germline CDR1 and CDR2 sequences are MNHNS and SASEGT. CDR3: CASSESSGDSYEQYF. The CDR3 DNA sequence: TGTGCCAGCAGTGAATCTAGCGGGGATTCCTACGAGCAGTACTTC.

The chain employs TRBV6-6 and TRBJ2-1, with D perhaps matching TRBD2 (6 bases). V was shortened by 2 bases and J by 10 bases, with 15 bases between the two germline ends. This CDR3 region has 14 residues. Germline lookup yields CDR1 MNHNY and CDR2 SVGAGI (reference sequence). CDR3 protein: CASSYGDLREEQFF. The CDR3 DNA sequence: TGTGCCAGCAGTTACGGCGACCTGCGGGAAGAGCAGTTCTTC.

V and J are TRBV7-9 and TRBJ1-1; D is uncertain. This CDR3 spans 13 amino acids. Between the trimmed V and J ends, which lost 4 bases and 0 bases, there was a span of 6 bases. CDR1 and CDR2 (germline): SEHNR, FQNEAQ (reference sequence). CDR3: CASSYGLNTEAFF. CDR3 sequence (DNA): TGTGCCAGCAGCTACGGACTGAACACTGAAGCTTTCTTT.

This chain links TRBV4-3 with TRBJ2-3; D is ambiguous. The germline CDR1 and CDR2 sequences are LGHNA and YSLEER. Trimming shortened V by 0 bases and J by 7 bases, and 11 bases separated the two germline ends. The CDR3 consists of 14 residues. CDR3 sequence: CASSQDYAQYTQYF. As DNA, the CDR3 is TGCGCCAGCAGCCAAGATTATGCCCAATATACGCAGTATTTT.

This chain joins TRBV6-1 and TRBJ2-1; D may be TRBD1 (6 bases). The germline V and J ends were trimmed by 8 bases and 3 bases, with 11 bases remaining between them. Germline-derived CDR1 and CDR2 are MNHNS and SASEGT. The CDR3 has 13 residues. The CDR3 bases are TGTGCCAGCGATTTACAGGGCTACAATGAGCAGTTCTTC. It translates to CASDLQGYNEQFF.

The chain combines TRBV5-1 with TRBJ1-2; D is unclear. The CDR3 covers 14 residues. The ends were cut back, 4 bases at V and 3 bases at J, with 13 bases in the middle. Per germline, CDR1 SGHRS and CDR2 YFSETQ. CDR3 DNA sequence: TGCGCCAGCAGCCCCCCGAGGCCAGACTATGGCTACACCTTC. Translating it yields CASSPPRPDYGYTF. Using reference TRBV5-1 and TRBJ1-2 for the parts outside the CDR3, the full variable domain is KAGVTQTPRYLIKTRGQQVTLSCSPISGHRSVSWYQQTPGQGLQFLFEYFSETQRNKGNFPGRFSGRQFSNSRSEMNVSTLELGDSALYLCASSPPRPDYGYTFGSGTRLTVV.

As to this clone: Other DNA sequences from this sample encode an identical CDR3 as well. The V call is TRBV5-1, the J call TRBJ1-1; D possibly corresponds to TRBD1 (6 bases). The CDR3 loop spans 14 amino acids. Germline V CDR1 and CDR2: SGHRS, YFSETQ. Trimming removed 0 bases from V and 4 bases from J, with 10 bases in between. CDR3 protein: CASSLDREGTEAFF. The CDR3 DNA is TGCGCCAGCAGCTTGGACAGGGAAGGCACTGAAGCTTTCTTT.

A word on this clone: A read error may account for a junction end that differs from germline. DNA for the CDR3: TGTGCCAGCAGTCCCCCGGGACAGGGAAAGATTTTT. The encoded protein is CASSPPGQGKIF. The chain has TRBV27 and TRBJ2-3, with 9 bases matching TRBD1. CDR1 is MNHEY and CDR2 is SMNVEV in the germline V gene (reference sequence). The CDR3 has 12 residues.

The chain links TRBV28 to TRBJ2-5; TRBD1 agrees at 7 bases. The ends lost 5 bases at V and 5 bases at J; junction bases unmatched: 8. CDR1 is MDHEN and CDR2 is SYDVKM in the germline V gene. CDR3 size: 14 residues. The CDR3 loop is CASSRQGPGETQYF. The CDR3 nucleotides are TGTGCCAGCAGTCGACAGGGCCCAGGGGAGACCCAGTACTTC. The variable domain in full, completed from reference TRBV28 and TRBJ2-5, reads DVKVTQSSRYLVKRTGEKVFLECVQDMDHENMFWYRQDPGLGLRLIYFSYDVKMKEKGDIPEGYSVSREKKERFSLILESASTNQTSMYLCASSRQGPGETQYFGPGTRLLVL.

This sequence joins TRBV10-3 and TRBJ1-5; D is unclear. Germline V gene lookup returns CDR1 ENHRY and CDR2 SYGVKD. V shed 4 bases and J shed 0 bases, with 7 bases lying between them. This CDR3 comprises 14 residues. DNA for the CDR3: TGTGCCATCAGTGTGGAGCATAGCAATCAGCCCCAGCATTTT. Protein product: CAISVEHSNQPQHF.

The V and J genes are TRBV11-2 and TRBJ2-3; D gene ambiguous. Germline V CDR1 and CDR2: SGHAT, FQNNGV. The CDR3 runs 12 residues. V was shortened by 5 bases and J by 6 bases, with 9 bases between the two germline ends. The CDR3 DNA reads as TGTGCCAGCAGCCCAAGCCAGGATACGCAGTATTTT. This codes for CASSPSQDTQYF.

The V and J genes are TRBV19 and TRBJ1-6, with D unresolved. Per germline, CDR1 LNHDA and CDR2 SQIVND (reference sequence). The CDR3 runs to 12 residues. V lost 3 bases and J 8 bases, leaving 5 bases between the germline ends. The CDR3 reads CASSIPHSPLHF. The CDR3 DNA is TGTGCCAGTAGTATCCCGCATTCACCCCTCCACTTT. Variable domain in full (rest from reference TRBV19 and TRBJ1-6): DGGITQSPKYLFRKEGQNVTLSCEQNLNHDAMYWYRQDPGQGLRLIYYSQIVNDFQKGDIAEGYSVSREKKESFPLTVTSAQKNPTAFYLCASSIPHSPLHFGNGTRLTVT.

A single count supports this clone. J is TRBJ1-1 and V is TRBV5-4; maybe TRBD1 (6 bases). Trimming pared 0 bases from V and 0 bases from J, leaving 12 bases between. Per germline, CDR1 SGHNT and CDR2 YYREEE (reference sequence). This CDR3 is built from 16 residues. The chain's CDR3 is CASSLGMGAMNTEAFF. CDR3 coding DNA: TGTGCCAGCAGCTTGGGTATGGGGGCAATGAACACTGAAGCTTTCTTT.

This clone was seen just once. The chain couples TRBV18 to TRBJ1-1; D gene uncertain. This CDR3 has 14 residues. V lost 6 bases, J lost 3 bases, and 14 bases lay in between. Germline V lookup: CDR1 KGHSH, CDR2 LQKENI. The CDR3 nucleotides are TGTGCCAGCTCTGGCGGGCTCTCCGACACTGAAGCTTTCTTT. It yields the protein CASSGGLSDTEAFF. Full variable domain (missing parts from reference TRBV18 and TRBJ1-1): NAGVMQNPRHLVRRRGQEARLRCSPMKGHSHVYWYRQLPEEGLKFMVYLQKENIIDESGMPKERFSAEFPKEGPSILRIQQVVRGDSAAYFCASSGGLSDTEAFFGQGTRLTVV.

The chain joins TRBV12-5 to TRBJ2-2, with D perhaps TRBD1 (6 bases). Trimming removed 4 bases at V and 0 bases at J, with 12 bases between. Germline values: CDR1 LGHNT, CDR2 FRNRAP. The CDR3 sequence is 16 residues long. The CDR3 sequence: CASGSFTGTNTGELFF. The CDR3 nucleotides read TGTGCTAGTGGTTCGTTCACAGGGACGAACACCGGGGAGCTGTTTTTT.

This rearrangement joins TRBV7-9 to TRBJ2-2; 8 nucleotides match TRBD1. The trim removed 6 bases at V and 1 base at J, leaving 4 bases unmatched. Germline-derived CDR1 and CDR2 are SEHNR and FQNEAQ (reference sequence). This CDR3 has 15 residues. The CDR3 is CASRKGQVNTGELFF. The CDR3 nucleotides are TGTGCCAGCAGGAAGGGACAGGTGAACACCGGGGAGCTGTTTTTT.

The rearrangement links TRBV6-6 to TRBJ2-5; weak D call: TRBD2 (7 bases). The CDR3 is 15 residues long. Germline CDR1 and CDR2: MNHNY and SVGAGI (reference sequence). Trimming stripped 5 bases from V and 2 bases from J, with 15 bases between. The CDR3 DNA is TGTGCCAGCAGTAACACTCGGGGGGCACAAGAGACCCAGTACTTC. Translating gives CASSNTRGAQETQYF.

About this clone: Other DNA sequences in the sample encode the same CDR3. This chain joins TRBV7-9 and TRBJ2-7; D gene ambiguous. This CDR3 spans 12 amino acids. Germline V gene sequence: CDR1 SEHNR, CDR2 FQNEAQ (reference sequence). Trimming pared 3 bases from V and 1 base from J, leaving 4 bases between. This CDR3 reads CASSFSSYEQYF. DNA for the CDR3: TGTGCCAGCAGCTTTTCGTCCTACGAGCAGTACTTC.

The genes are TRBV5-1 and TRBJ2-5; 7 positions agree with TRBD2. The J segment lost 4 bases and the V segment lost 3 bases, leaving 9 bases of the junction unmatched. In germline, CDR1 is SGHRS, CDR2 YFSETQ. The CDR3 is 15 residues long. The CDR3 bases are TGCGCCAGCAGCTCAATTGGCGGGGAGGGAGAGACCCAGTACTTC. Translation gives CASSSIGGEGETQYF.

The chain carries TRBV15 and TRBJ2-7; 9 bases fit TRBD1. With 3 bases clipped from V and 1 base from J, the junction kept 7 bases outside the gene matches. The CDR3 totals 16 residues. Germline CDR1 and CDR2: LNHNV and YYDKDF (reference sequence). CDR3 sequence: CATSRVAGTGSYEQYF. CDR3 nucleotides: TGTGCCACCAGCAGGGTGGCCGGGACAGGGTCCTACGAGCAGTACTTC.

The V call is TRBV11-2, the J call TRBJ2-7; D not resolved. V dropped 2 bases and J dropped 3 bases, with 14 bases sitting between them. Germline V gene lookup returns CDR1 SGHAT and CDR2 FQNNGV. The CDR3 spans 15 residues. CDR3 bases: TGTGCCAGCAGCTTAAACCTCTGGCAGAACTACGAGCAGTACTTC. It yields the protein CASSLNLWQNYEQYF.

The chain links TRBV5-6 to TRBJ1-2; perhaps TRBD1 as D (5 bases). Germline-derived CDR1 and CDR2 are SGHDT and YYEEEE. The V end lost 4 bases, the J end lost 2 bases, and 12 bases lay between the germline ends. The CDR3 is made up of 14 amino acids. The CDR3 DNA is TGTGCCAGCAGCGCGGGACGGACGAACTATGGCTACACCTTC. Amino acids: CASSAGRTNYGYTF.

This chain connects TRBV6-5 to TRBJ2-7; 9 positions agree with TRBD2. The V and J ends lost 4 bases and 2 bases, in that order; junction bases with no gene match: 6. The CDR3 contains 15 residues. Germline-derived CDR1 and CDR2 are MNHEY and SVGAGI. In DNA, the CDR3 is TGTGCCAGCAGTTCCAGGGCTAGCGGGGCCTACGAGCAGTACTTC. This gives the protein CASSSRASGAYEQYF.

The J gene is TRBJ1-1, the V gene TRBV7-9; 8 bases align to TRBD1. Germline lookup yields CDR1 SEHNR and CDR2 FQNEAQ (reference sequence). J gave up 1 base and V 5 bases, and 6 bases lay outside the gene matches. The CDR3 contains 15 residues. The CDR3 region is CASSPRGPENTEAFF. CDR3 bases: TGTGCCAGCAGCCCCAGGGGGCCCGAGAACACTGAAGCTTTCTTT.

The CDR3 region is CASRIEARGTQYF. The CDR3 bases are TGTGCCAGCAGGATAGAGGCTCGGGGTACGCAGTATTTT. This rearrangement joins TRBV25-1 to TRBJ2-3, with D perhaps TRBD2 (5 bases). Germline assignment: CDR1 MGHDK and CDR2 SYGVNS. V lost 6 bases and J lost 8, with 15 bases in between. CDR3 length: 13 residues.

The chain carries TRBV2 and TRBJ2-2, with 10 bases that match TRBD1. Looked up from germline, CDR1 is SNHLY and CDR2 is FYNNEI. This CDR3 is built from 12 residues. Trimming took 11 bases from V and 3 from J; bases not matched to a gene: 0. In DNA form, the CDR3 reads TGTGCCGGGACAGGGGACACCGGGGAGCTGTTTTTT. Translating it yields CAGTGDTGELFF.

The chain is built from TRBV29-1 and TRBJ1-2; TRBD1 aligns across 7 bases. Germline-derived CDR1 and CDR2 are SQVTM and ANQGSEA. The CDR3 sequence is 13 residues long. The V and J ends lost 2 bases and 3 bases, in that order; junction bases with no gene match: 3. The CDR3: CSVETGTDYGYTF. CDR3 coding DNA: TGCAGCGTTGAAACCGGGACAGACTATGGCTACACCTTC.

The V gene is TRBV6-4, the J gene TRBJ2-3; D unresolved. The CDR3 covers 13 residues. Germline V gene data show CDR1 as MRHNA and CDR2 as SNTAGT. The V and J ends lost 6 bases and 5 bases respectively, with 12 bases between them. In DNA, the CDR3 is TGTGCCAGCAGCCCGACCCCTCAAGATACGCAGTATTTT. Its translation: CASSPTPQDTQYF.

J is TRBJ2-7 and V is TRBV6-5; D not certain. With 3 bases removed from V and 0 bases from J, the gap between germline ends came to 12 bases. The V gene's germline CDR1 is MNHEY and CDR2 SVGAGI. The CDR3 extends over 15 amino acids. The CDR3 protein is CASSYNSPSSYEQYF. The CDR3 nucleotides read TGTGCCAGCAGTTATAATAGTCCGAGCTCCTACGAGCAGTACTTC.